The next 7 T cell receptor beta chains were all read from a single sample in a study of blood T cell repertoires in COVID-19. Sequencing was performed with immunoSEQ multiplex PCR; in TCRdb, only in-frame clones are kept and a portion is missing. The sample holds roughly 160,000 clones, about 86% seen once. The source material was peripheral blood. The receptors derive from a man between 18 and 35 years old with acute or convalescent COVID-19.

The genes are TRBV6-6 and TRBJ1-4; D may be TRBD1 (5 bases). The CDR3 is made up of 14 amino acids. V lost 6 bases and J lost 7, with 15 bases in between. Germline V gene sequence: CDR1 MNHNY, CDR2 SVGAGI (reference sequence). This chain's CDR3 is CASSTTGSVEKLFF. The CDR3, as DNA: TGTGCCAGCAGCACAACAGGCTCCGTTGAAAAACTGTTTTTT.

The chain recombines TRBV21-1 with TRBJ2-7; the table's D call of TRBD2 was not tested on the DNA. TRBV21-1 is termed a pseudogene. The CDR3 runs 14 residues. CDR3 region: CASSKTGLAYEQYV. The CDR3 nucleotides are TGTGCCAGCAGCAAAACGGGACTAGCCTACGAGCAGTACGTC.

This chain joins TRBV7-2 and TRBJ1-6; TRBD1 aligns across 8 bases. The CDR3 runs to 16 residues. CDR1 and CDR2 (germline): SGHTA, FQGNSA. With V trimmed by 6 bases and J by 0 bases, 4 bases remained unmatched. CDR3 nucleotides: TGTGCCAGCAGGGGACAGGACCGCTCCTATAATTCACCCCTCCACTTT. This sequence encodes CASRGQDRSYNSPLHF. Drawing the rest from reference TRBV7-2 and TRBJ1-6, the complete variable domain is GAGVSQSPSNKVTEKGKDVELRCDPISGHTALYWYRQSLGQGLEFLIYFQGNSAPDKSGLPSDRFSAERTGGSVSTLTIQRTQQEDSAVYLCASRGQDRSYNSPLHFGNGTRLTVT.

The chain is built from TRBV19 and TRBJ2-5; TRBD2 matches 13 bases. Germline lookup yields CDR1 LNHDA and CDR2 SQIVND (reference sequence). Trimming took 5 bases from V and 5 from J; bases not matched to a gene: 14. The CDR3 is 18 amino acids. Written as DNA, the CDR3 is TGTGCCAGTAGTTTTCTCTCCGTGGGACTAGCGGGGTTGGAGACCCAGTACTTC. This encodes CASSFLSVGLAGLETQYF.

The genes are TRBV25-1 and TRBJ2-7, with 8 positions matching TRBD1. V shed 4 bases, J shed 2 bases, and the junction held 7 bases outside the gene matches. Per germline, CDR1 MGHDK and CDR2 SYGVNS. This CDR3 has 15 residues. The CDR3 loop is CASSGRDRPAYEQYF. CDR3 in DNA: TGTGCCAGCAGTGGACGGGACAGGCCTGCCTACGAGCAGTACTTC.

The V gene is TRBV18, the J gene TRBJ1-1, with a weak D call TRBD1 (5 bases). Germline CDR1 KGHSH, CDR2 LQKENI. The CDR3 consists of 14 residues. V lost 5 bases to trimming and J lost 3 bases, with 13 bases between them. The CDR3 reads CASSGGFRDTEAFF. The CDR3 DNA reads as TGTGCCAGCTCAGGAGGGTTCAGGGACACTGAAGCTTTCTTT.

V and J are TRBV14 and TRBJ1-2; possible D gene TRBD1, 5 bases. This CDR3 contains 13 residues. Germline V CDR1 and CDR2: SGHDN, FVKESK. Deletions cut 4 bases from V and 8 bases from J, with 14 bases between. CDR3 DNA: TGTGCCAGCAGCCTTAGGGGTCCAGGGGGCTACACCTTC. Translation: CASSLRGPGGYTF.